This is a list of T cell receptor beta chains from one sample in a study of CD8 T cells in Susac syndrome. TCRdb independently ran MiXCR on the immunoSEQ multiplex PCR reads; one entry per CDR3 protein. The sample lists 150,000 or so distinct CDR3 sequences, approximately 94% occurring once. Sequenced material: CD4+ T cells from PBMCs. These receptors were collected from a human donor with multiple sclerosis. Each CDR3 is given with its conserved first and last residue. Each record gives: J gene, CDR3 length, D gene, clone size, V gene, CDR3 DNA, CDR3 protein. D genes are given only for firm matches. Size values are once, few and many counts, or a class for expanded clones, and some rows have none.

>TRBJ2-7|14|TRBD1|NA|TRBV6-7
TGTGCCAGCACGGGACAGGGGGCGTCCTACGAGCAGTACTTC
CASTGQGASYEQYF
>TRBJ2-7|15|TRBD2|NA|TRBV20-1
TGCAGTGCTAGGATCGGGAGCGGGAGTTCTTACGAGCAGTACTTC
CSARIGSGSSYEQYF
>TRBJ1-3|15|NA|NA|TRBV20-1
TGCAGTGCCACTCCCGACTGGAGCTCTGGAAACACCATATATTTT
CSATPDWSSGNTIYF
>TRBJ2-5|17|NA|NA|TRBV18
TGTGCCAGCTCACCACCCCGACTCGGGACAAGACAAGAGACCCAGTACTTC
CASSPPRLGTRQETQYF
>TRBJ1-2|13|NA|NA|TRBV24-1
TGTGCCACCAGTGACGCGACGGACTATGGCTACACCTTC
CATSDATDYGYTF
>TRBJ2-7|16|TRBD1|once|TRBV4-1
TGCGCCAGCAGCCACTTTTACCGGGACAGCACCTACGAGCAGTACTTC
CASSHFYRDSTYEQYF
>TRBJ2-1|18|TRBD2|NA|TRBV6-2/TRBV6-3
TGTGCCAGCACCTCCGGGGGCGGGAGGGCCAACTCCTACAATGAGCAGTTCTTC
CASTSGGGRANSYNEQFF
>TRBJ2-1|16|TRBD2|NA|TRBV5-4
TGTGCCAGCAGTCCCGGTGGAAGCGGGGGAGGGAATGAGCAGTTCTTC
CASSPGGSGGGNEQFF
>TRBJ2-1|16|NA|NA|TRBV11-2
TGTGCCAGCAGTTCCACCACCCTGGGACTCGCGAATGAGCAGTTCTTC
CASSSTTLGLANEQFF
>TRBJ2-1|15|TRBD2|NA|TRBV30
TGTGCCTGGTTTGGACTAGCCCCCCATCACAATGAGCAGTTCTTC
CAWFGLAPHHNEQFF
>TRBJ2-1|14|NA|NA|TRBV9
TGTGCCAGCCGCAAAGGAAGCTCCTACAATGAGCAGTTCTTC
CASRKGSSYNEQFF
>TRBJ2-7|15|NA|NA|TRBV19
TGTGCCAGTACCTCGGGACTCATGGCCCCCTACGAGCAGTACTTC
CASTSGLMAPYEQYF
>TRBJ2-3|13|TRBD2|NA|TRBV20-1
TGCAGTGCTAGTGGTGCGGGAGTAGATACGCAGTATTTT
CSASGAGVDTQYF
>TRBJ2-7|15|NA|NA|TRBV7-2
TGTGCCAGCAGCTTAGTTGGCAGCGAGTCCTACGAGCAGTACTTC
CASSLVGSESYEQYF
>TRBJ2-7|14|TRBD2|NA|TRBV7-2
TGTGCCAGCACCAACGGGGGGTGGGCCTACGAGCAGTACTTC
CASTNGGWAYEQYF
>TRBJ2-6|17|TRBD1|NA|TRBV6-5
TGTGCCAGCAGTTACTCGAGAGGGACAGCTGGGGCCAACGTCCTGACTTTC
CASSYSRGTAGANVLTF
>TRBJ2-7|14|NA|NA|TRBV5-4
TGTGCCCCTAGTCCGACACCATACTCCTACGAGCAGTACTTC
CAPSPTPYSYEQYF
>TRBJ2-1|15|NA|NA|TRBV18
TGTGCCAGCTCACCATCTAGTCGGACCAACAATGAGCAGTTCTTC
CASSPSSRTNNEQFF
>TRBJ2-1|15|TRBD2|NA|TRBV6-5
TGTGCCAGCAGTTACTCTACTAGCGGAGACCTTGGGCAGTTCTTC
CASSYSTSGDLGQFF
>TRBJ2-1|14|NA|NA|TRBV9
TGTGCCAGCAGCGTAGCGGGCCTTGACAATGAGCAGTTCTTC
CASSVAGLDNEQFF
>TRBJ2-7|11|NA|once|TRBV20-1
TGCAGTGCTAGGGGGACATGGGAGCAGTACTTC
CSARGTWEQYF
>TRBJ1-1|12|NA|few|TRBV18
TGTGCCAGCTCAAGGAGGGGTACTGAAGCTTTCTTT
CASSRRGTEAFF
>TRBJ1-2|14|TRBD1|NA|TRBV29-1
TGCAGCGTTGTCAGTAACAGGGGGAGGTATGGCTACACCTTC
CSVVSNRGRYGYTF
>TRBJ1-2|16|TRBD1|NA|TRBV24-1
TGTGCCACCAGTGCCTCCTCCGGGACAGGGGACTATGGCTACACCTTC
CATSASSGTGDYGYTF
>TRBJ2-7|14|NA|NA|TRBV2
TGTGCCAGCAGATCGACAGGGACTAACTACGAGCAGTACTTC
CASRSTGTNYEQYF
>TRBJ2-5|14|TRBD1|NA|TRBV4-2
TGTGCCAGCAGCCAAAGGGACAGGGGAGAGACCCAGTACTTC
CASSQRDRGETQYF
>TRBJ2-3|13|NA|NA|TRBV29-1
TGCAGCTTTCACCCGAGGACCGGGGATACGCAGTATTTT
CSFHPRTGDTQYF
>TRBJ2-7|11|NA|NA|TRBV29-1
TGCAGCGTTGGACTAGCCTACGAGCAGTACTTC
CSVGLAYEQYF
>TRBJ2-7|16|TRBD2|once|TRBV5-6
TGTGCCAGCAGCTGGTTTTCTGGGACTAGCTCCTACGAGCAGTACTTC
CASSWFSGTSSYEQYF
>TRBJ1-6|14|TRBD1|NA|TRBV12-3/TRBV12-4
TGTGCCAGCAGTGTGACAGGGACGGATTCACCCCTCCACTTT
CASSVTGTDSPLHF
>TRBJ1-5|13|NA|NA|TRBV12-3/TRBV12-4
TGTGCCAGCAGTTTTATTAGCAATCAGCCCCAGCATTTT
CASSFISNQPQHF
>TRBJ2-1|12|NA|NA|TRBV18
TGTGCCAGCTCACCAGGGGACAATGAGCAGTTCTTC
CASSPGDNEQFF
>TRBJ1-5|15|NA|NA|TRBV7-2
TGTGCCAGCAGCTCTGATACAGGGAAGGGTCAGCCCCAGCATTTT
CASSSDTGKGQPQHF
>TRBJ1-5|15|NA|NA|TRBV6-1
TGTGCCAGCAACATTCGGGACACATTCAATCAGCCCCAGCATTTT
CASNIRDTFNQPQHF
>TRBJ2-2|15|TRBD2|NA|TRBV19
TGTGCCAGTAGTCTGGGACTAGTCGACACCGGGGAGCTGTTTTTT
CASSLGLVDTGELFF
>TRBJ1-1|14|NA|NA|TRBV14
TGTGCCAGCAGCCAAGATATCCGGAACACTGAAGCTTTCTTT
CASSQDIRNTEAFF
>TRBJ1-3|15|NA|NA|TRBV6-5
TGTGCCAGCAGTTACTCCCCGCAGGGCCGGCACACCATATATTTT
CASSYSPQGRHTIYF
>TRBJ2-7|14|NA|NA|TRBV7-9
TGTGCCAGCGGGGGGCAGCGGTTCTCCTACGAGCAGTACTTC
CASGGQRFSYEQYF
>TRBJ2-2|18|TRBD2|NA|TRBV4-2
TGTGCCAGCAGCCTTCCGGGACTAGCGGCCGCTGGCACCGGGGAGCTGTTTTTT
CASSLPGLAAAGTGELFF
>TRBJ2-1|12|NA|NA|TRBV10-3
TGTGCCATCAGTGACCGGAGGAATGAGCAGTTCTTC
CAISDRRNEQFF
>TRBJ1-1|15|NA|NA|TRBV15
TGTGCCACCAGCATCCCCACGGGCGGCCTGACTGAAGCTTTCTTT
CATSIPTGGLTEAFF
>TRBJ1-1|13|NA|NA|TRBV30
TGTGCCTGGAATAGGGCGGAGAACACTGAAGCTTTCTTT
CAWNRAENTEAFF
>TRBJ2-3|14|TRBD2|NA|TRBV20-1
TGCAGTCCCAGCTACGGGACTAGCGGGAGTACGCAGTATTTT
CSPSYGTSGSTQYF
>TRBJ2-7|15|TRBD2|NA|TRBV10-3
TGTGCCATCACCGAGTCGGGCGGGAGCTCCTACGAGCAGTACTTC
CAITESGGSSYEQYF
>TRBJ2-3|16|TRBD2|once|TRBV4-2
TGTGCCAGCAGCCAAGACCCCGGGAGGGGGACAGATACGCAGTATTTT
CASSQDPGRGTDTQYF
>TRBJ2-7|15|NA|NA|TRBV5-1
TGCGCCAGCAGCCCAAGGTCGACGCCCGACTACGAGCAGTACTTC
CASSPRSTPDYEQYF
>TRBJ2-5|17|TRBD2|NA|TRBV5-1
TGCGCCAGCCCACACCGCAAAATGGCGGGAGGAATGGAGACCCAGTACTTC
CASPHRKMAGGMETQYF
>TRBJ1-1|11|NA|NA|TRBV29-1
TGCAGCGTTGGCCAGATAGCTGAAGCTTTCTTT
CSVGQIAEAFF
>TRBJ1-5|15|NA|NA|TRBV28
TGTGCCAGCAGTTTTGGGCAGATCTTCAATCAGCCCCAGCATTTT
CASSFGQIFNQPQHF
>TRBJ2-7|14|NA|NA|TRBV6-5
TGTGCCAGCAGTTACAGTCCAGACACCTACGAGCAGTACTTC
CASSYSPDTYEQYF
>TRBJ2-5|13|NA|NA|TRBV28
TGTGCCAGCAGTAATCTCCCTCAAGAGACCCAGTACTTC
CASSNLPQETQYF
>TRBJ1-2|11|NA|NA|TRBV30
TGTGCCCACATGCGGATTGTTGGCTACACCTTC
CAHMRIVGYTF
>TRBJ1-1|12|NA|NA|TRBV29-1
TGCAGCGTTTCAAGGGGTGGAACTGAAGCTTTCTTT
CSVSRGGTEAFF